The T cell receptor beta chain under discussion was sequenced for a study of CD8+ T cells in alopecia areata. RNA extraction and reverse transcription yielded cDNA as sequencing template. Sequenced by immunoSEQ multiplex PCR; TCRdb stores in-frame clones only, minus some. Seen here are more than 95,000 clones, roughly half observed once, and the top ten hold 8% to 10%. With 2 bases removed from V and 8 bases from J, the gap between germline ends came to 9 bases. The germline gives CDR1 SGHAT, CDR2 FQNNGV. CDR3 length equals 12 residues. Sequencing was carried out using CD4+ T cells sorted from blood. The receptor's source is a human donor in good health. The rearrangement joins TRBV11-2 to TRBJ1-2; unclear D gene. Here the CDR3 reads CASSLSLGGYTF. For the CDR3, the DNA is TGTGCCAGCAGCTTAAGCTTAGGGGGCTACACCTTC.